This T cell receptor beta chain was captured by sequencing in a study of blood T cells in healthy people across ages. Study information: The capture of about one barcoded beta molecule per two T cells was achieved by template switching.

Through a sample-barcoded 5' primer and a J-beta primer mix, a second PCR was run for about 6 to 11 cycles. Via MiXCR, TCRdb re-called the 5' RACE reads, giving one row per CDR3 protein. The repertoire has approximately 1,100,000 distinct CDR3 sequences, 40% to 55% of them found once; the top ten carry around 18%. This clonotype has more than one count but fewer than ten. The CDR3 is 15 amino acids. Germline CDR1 reads DFQATT; CDR2 reads SNEGSKA (reference sequence). The trim removed 4 bases at V and 1 base at J, leaving 4 bases unmatched. V is TRBV20-1 and J is TRBJ2-1; 10 bases align to TRBD2. The TCR comes from an older woman in good health. Sequencing used blood. For the CDR3, the DNA is TGCAGTGCTACTAGCGGGAGTATGTCCTACAATGAGCAGTTCTTC. Translating gives CSATSGSMSYNEQFF.